The subject of this entry is one T cell receptor (beta chain). What it binds is unknown. The data were obtained in a study of PD-1 blockade in mismatch repair-deficient tumors. Study-wide context: Patients had about 13 mismatch repair-deficient cancer types and were previously treated and progressing.

Every patient had mismatch repair deficiency by PCR or immunohistochemistry. The TCR-sequenced patients were a few responders to pembrolizumab. The V segment lost 3 bases and the J segment 7 bases; nucleotides outside the gene matches: 10. Germline V CDR1 and CDR2: SGHRS, YFSETQ. The CDR3 is 15 residues long. The repertoire was sequenced with immunoSEQ multiplex PCR; TCRdb's copy has only in-frame clones and lacks some. Of about 9,400 clones in the sample, more than 80% were seen once. Whole-study results and caveats: Tumor-resident clones, often undetectable pretreatment in blood, expanded then contracted after pembrolizumab.

The rearrangement links TRBV5-1 to TRBJ2-7, with TRBD2 identical over 10 bases. The clonotype originates from an adult with mismatch repair-deficient cancer. The material was PBMCs, obtained 46 to 47 weeks after starting pembrolizumab. The CDR3 coding sequence is TGCGCCAGCAGCTGGATAGGGACTAGCGATGCGGAGCAGTACTTC. This gives the protein CASSWIGTSDAEQYF.